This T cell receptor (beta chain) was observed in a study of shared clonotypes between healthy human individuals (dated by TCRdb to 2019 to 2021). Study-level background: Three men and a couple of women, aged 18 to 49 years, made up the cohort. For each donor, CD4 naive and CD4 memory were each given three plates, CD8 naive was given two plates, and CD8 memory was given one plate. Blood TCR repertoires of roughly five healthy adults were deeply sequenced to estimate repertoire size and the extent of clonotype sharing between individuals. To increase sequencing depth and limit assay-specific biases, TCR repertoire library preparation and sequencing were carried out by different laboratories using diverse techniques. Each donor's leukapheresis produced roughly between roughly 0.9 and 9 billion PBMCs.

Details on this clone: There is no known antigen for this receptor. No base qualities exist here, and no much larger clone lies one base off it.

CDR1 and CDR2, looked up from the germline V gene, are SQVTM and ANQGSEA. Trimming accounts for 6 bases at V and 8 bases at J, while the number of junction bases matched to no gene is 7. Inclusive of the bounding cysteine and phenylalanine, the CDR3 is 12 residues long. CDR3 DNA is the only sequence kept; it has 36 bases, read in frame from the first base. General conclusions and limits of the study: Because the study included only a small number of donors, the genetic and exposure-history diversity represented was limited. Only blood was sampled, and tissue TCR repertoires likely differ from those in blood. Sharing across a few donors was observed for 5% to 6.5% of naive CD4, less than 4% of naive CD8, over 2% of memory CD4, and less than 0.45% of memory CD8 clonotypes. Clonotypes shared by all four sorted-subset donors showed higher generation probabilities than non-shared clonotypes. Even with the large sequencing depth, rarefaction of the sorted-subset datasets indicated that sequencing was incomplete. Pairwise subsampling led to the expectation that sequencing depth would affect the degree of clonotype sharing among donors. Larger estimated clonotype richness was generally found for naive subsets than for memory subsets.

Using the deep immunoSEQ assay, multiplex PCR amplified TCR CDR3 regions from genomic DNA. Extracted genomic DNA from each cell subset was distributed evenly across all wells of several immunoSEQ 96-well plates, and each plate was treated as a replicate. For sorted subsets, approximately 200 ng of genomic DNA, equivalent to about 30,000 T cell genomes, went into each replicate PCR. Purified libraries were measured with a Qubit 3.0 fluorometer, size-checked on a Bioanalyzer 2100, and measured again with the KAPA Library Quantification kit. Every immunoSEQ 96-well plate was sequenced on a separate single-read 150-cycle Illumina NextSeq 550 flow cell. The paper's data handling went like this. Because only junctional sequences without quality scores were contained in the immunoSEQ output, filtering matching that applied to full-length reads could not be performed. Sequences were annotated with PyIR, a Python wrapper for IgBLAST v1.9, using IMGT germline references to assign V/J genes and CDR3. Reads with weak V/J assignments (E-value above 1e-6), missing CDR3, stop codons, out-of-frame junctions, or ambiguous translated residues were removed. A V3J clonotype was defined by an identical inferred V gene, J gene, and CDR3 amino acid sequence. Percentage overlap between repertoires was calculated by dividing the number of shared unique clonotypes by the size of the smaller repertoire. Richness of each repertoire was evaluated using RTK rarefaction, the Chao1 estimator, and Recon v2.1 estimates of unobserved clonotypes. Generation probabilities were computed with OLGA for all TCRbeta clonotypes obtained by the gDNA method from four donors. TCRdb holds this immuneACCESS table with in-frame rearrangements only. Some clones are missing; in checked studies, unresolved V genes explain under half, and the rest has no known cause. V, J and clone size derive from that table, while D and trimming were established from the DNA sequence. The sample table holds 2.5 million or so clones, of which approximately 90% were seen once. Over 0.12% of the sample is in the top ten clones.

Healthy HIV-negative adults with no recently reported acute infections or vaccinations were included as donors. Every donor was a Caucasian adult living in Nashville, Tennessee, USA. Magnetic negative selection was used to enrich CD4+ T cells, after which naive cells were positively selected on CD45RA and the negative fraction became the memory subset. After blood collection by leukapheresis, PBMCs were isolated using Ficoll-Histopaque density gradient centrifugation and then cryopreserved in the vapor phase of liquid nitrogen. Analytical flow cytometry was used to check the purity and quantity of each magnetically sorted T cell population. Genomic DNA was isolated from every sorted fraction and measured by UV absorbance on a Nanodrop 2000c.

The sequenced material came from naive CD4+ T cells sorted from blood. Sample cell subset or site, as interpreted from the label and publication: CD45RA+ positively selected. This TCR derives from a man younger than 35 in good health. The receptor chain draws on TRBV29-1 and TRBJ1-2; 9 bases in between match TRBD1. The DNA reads TGCAGCGTGCTCCGGGACAGGGAAGGCTACACCTTC. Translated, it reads CSVLRDREGYTF.